This T cell receptor beta chain was obtained from a study of blood T cell repertoires in COVID-19 (dated by TCRdb to 2019 to 2021). For the wider study: The collaborator samples originated in the United States, Italy and Spain and spanned the acute and convalescent phases of COVID-19. The repertoires were released in a freely available public database intended as a resource for research on the immune response to SARS-CoV-2. Nearly every sample came with metadata listing a de-identified subject ID, COVID-19 status, age in years and sex. The material from the prospective study consisted of cDNA or gDNA derived from T cells, B-cell-depleted T cells, or PBMCs. The dataset comprised deeply sampled blood TCRbeta repertoires from subjects exposed to, actively infected with, or recovered from COVID-19. The samples were drawn from the first 160 participants of the ongoing ImmuneRACE study and from over a thousand subjects provided by 6 global collaborators. Where available, HLA class I and class II types were obtained from metadata supplied by the sample provider rather than from assay-based typing. On the study overall, not on this receptor specifically: How much clinical and demographic metadata was included differed by source and by participant, and the metadata was provided uncurated.

V is cut back by 0 bases and J by 4 bases, with 7 bases in the junction unmatched. CDR1 and CDR2 are drawn from the germline V gene (reference sequence): MNHEY, SMNVEV. From the cysteine through the phenylalanine, the CDR3 covers 16 amino acids. The CDR3 DNA has 48 bases and is translated from base 1. This clone appeared a single time. The antigen it binds to is not known. No quality values exist for individual bases; no much larger clone is one base distant. The immunoSEQ Assay, a bias-controlled multiplex PCR, was used to amplify TCRbeta CDR3 regions from genomic DNA. On the study's bioinformatics: The number of nucleated cells in each sample was estimated by amplification of reference gene primers within the assay. Sequence reads were collapsed and filtered to measure the absolute abundance of every unique TCRbeta CDR3 rearrangement. Productive Simpson clonality was computed per sample as the square root of Simpson's diversity index over productive rearrangements. The table was pulled from immuneACCESS by TCRdb, which kept in-frame rearrangements only. Such tables lose some clones; where checked, under half of the loss comes from unresolved V genes, and the rest has no known cause. V and J calls and clone size are copied from that table; D and trimming were computed from the DNA. A total of around 140,000 clones appear in this sample, around 81% of them only once. Together, the top ten hold 8.4% of the sample.

Collaborating institutions collected whole blood in K2EDTA tubes following their own protocols. For TCRbeta analysis, collaborators shipped samples in one of three forms: frozen whole blood, isolated PBMCs, or DNA extracted from either of those sample types. Sequencing was carried out using peripheral blood. This sequence uses TRBV27 and TRBJ1-2; 8 central bases correspond to TRBD1. The TCR originated in a woman aged 55-70 years with active or convalescent COVID-19. The CDR3 reads CASSLSGQGASYGYTF. Here is the DNA: TGTGCCAGCAGTTTATCAGGACAGGGTGCATCCTATGGCTACACCTTC.